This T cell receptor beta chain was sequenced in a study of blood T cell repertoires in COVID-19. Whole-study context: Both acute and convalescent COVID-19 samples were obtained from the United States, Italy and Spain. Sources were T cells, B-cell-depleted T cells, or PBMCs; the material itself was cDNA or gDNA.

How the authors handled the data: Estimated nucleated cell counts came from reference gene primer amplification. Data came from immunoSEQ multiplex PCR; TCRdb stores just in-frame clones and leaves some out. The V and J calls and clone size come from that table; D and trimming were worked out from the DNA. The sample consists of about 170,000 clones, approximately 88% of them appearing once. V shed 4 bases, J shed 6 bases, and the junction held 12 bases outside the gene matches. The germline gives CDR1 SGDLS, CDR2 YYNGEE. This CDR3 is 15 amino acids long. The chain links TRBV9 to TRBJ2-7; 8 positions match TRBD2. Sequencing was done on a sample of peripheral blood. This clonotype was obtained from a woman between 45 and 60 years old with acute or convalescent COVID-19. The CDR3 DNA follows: TGTGCCAGCAGCCCCGTAGGGGGACTAGTGGGCGAGCAGTACTTC. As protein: CASSPVGGLVGEQYF.